A single sample is the source of the 31 T cell receptor beta chains below, sequenced in a study of blood T cells in healthy people across ages. Primed by a sample-barcoded 5' primer and a J-beta primer mix, a second PCR proceeded for about 6 to 12 cycles. One entry per CDR3 protein results from TCRdb running MiXCR on the 5' RACE reads. The top ten clones hold approximately 7% of a sample with about 1,400,000 distinct CDR3 sequences, roughly 59% of them seen once. Source material: blood. These receptors came from a man younger than 35 in good health.

The chain's CDR3 is CASSFIGGGLETQYF. The CDR3 DNA reads TGTGCCAGCAGCTTTATTGGGGGTGGTTTAGAGACCCAGTACTTC. The V and J genes are TRBV5-4 and TRBJ2-5; D is perhaps TRBD1 or TRBD2 (5 bases each). CDR1 is SGHNT, CDR2 YYREEE, per germline (reference sequence). V lost 2 bases and J lost 4, with 15 bases in between. This CDR3 comprises 15 residues.

The chain joins TRBV4-1 to TRBJ2-1; 16 nucleotides agree with TRBD2. The CDR3 runs to 19 residues. CDR1 MGHRA and CDR2 YSYEKL come from the germline V gene. V shed 5 bases and J 3 bases; nucleotides not matched to a gene: 10. CDR3: CASSSGTSGRAAIYNEQFF. In DNA, the CDR3 is TGCGCCAGCAGCTCAGGGACTAGCGGGAGGGCCGCGATCTACAATGAGCAGTTCTTC.

The chain uses TRBV21-1 and TRBJ2-5; the D segment call TRBD1 is taken from the table without a DNA check. TRBV21-1 is noted as a pseudogene. This CDR3 has 19 residues. CDR3 in amino acids: CASSKARDRDSHFLETQYF. CDR3 nucleotides: TGTGCCAGCAGCAAAGCGCGAGACAGGGATTCCCATTTCCTAGAGACCCAGTACTTC.

The chain couples TRBV9 to TRBJ1-2; tentative D call: TRBD1 (5 bases). V dropped 0 bases and J dropped 8 bases, with 8 bases sitting between them. CDR3 length equals 12 residues. The V gene's germline CDR1 is SGDLS and CDR2 YYNGEE. The CDR3 DNA sequence: TGTGCCAGCAGCGTAGGTGGGGCCGGCTACACCTTC. This sequence encodes CASSVGGAGYTF.

DNA for the CDR3: TGCGCCAGCGCCTCTGAACAGGGTAGTAATGCTTTCTTT. Its protein is CASASEQGSNAFF. The chain employs TRBV5-1 and TRBJ1-1, with a tentative D call TRBD1 (6 bases). Germline V CDR1 and CDR2: SGHRS, YFSETQ. This CDR3 is 13 amino acids long. Trimming removed 7 bases at V and 11 bases at J, with 21 bases between.

This clonotype was seen only a few times. The V and J genes are TRBV6-6 and TRBJ2-1, with D possibly being TRBD1 (6 bases). The germline gives CDR1 MNHNY, CDR2 SVGAGI (reference sequence). This CDR3 has 15 amino acids. Trimming left V 2 bases short and J 4 bases short, with 12 bases between. The CDR3 protein is CASSYGPGHYNEQFF. The CDR3, as DNA: TGTGCCAGCAGTTACGGCCCGGGACATTACAATGAGCAGTTCTTC.

This clonotype showed up many times. The chain joins TRBV29-1 to TRBJ2-1, with 9 bases matching TRBD1. Germline values: CDR1 SQVTM, CDR2 ANQGSEA. V lost 3 bases to trimming and J lost 7 bases; unmatched junction nucleotides: 7. This CDR3 spans 14 amino acids. The CDR3 sequence: CSVDGTGSSNEQFF. The CDR3 DNA sequence: TGCAGCGTTGACGGGACAGGGAGTTCAAATGAGCAGTTCTTC.

The chain joins TRBV10-2 to TRBJ1-4; D is perhaps TRBD1 (5 bases). With 0 bases removed from V and 5 bases from J, the gap between germline ends came to 7 bases. The CDR3 runs to 14 residues. The V gene's germline CDR1 is WSHSY and CDR2 SAAADI. CDR3 coding DNA: TGCGCCAGCAGTGAGTCGCGGGGGAATGAAAAACTGTTTTTT. As protein: CASSESRGNEKLFF.

The gene calls are TRBV4-2 and TRBJ2-7; unclear D gene. Germline V CDR1 and CDR2: LGHNA, YNFKEQ. Trimming took 4 bases from V and 5 from J, leaving 15 bases between them. The CDR3 is made up of 14 amino acids. The CDR3 here is CASSPPRSFHEQYF. The CDR3 DNA reads TGTGCCAGCAGCCCCCCGAGAAGCTTCCACGAGCAGTACTTC.

The chain has TRBV5-1 and TRBJ2-7; D uncertain. CDR1 is SGHRS and CDR2 is YFSETQ in the germline V gene. The CDR3 is made up of 13 amino acids. Trimming took 4 bases from V and 3 from J, leaving 11 bases between them. CDR3 protein: CASSSTLGYEQYF. CDR3 nucleotide sequence: TGCGCCAGCAGCAGCACGCTGGGCTACGAGCAGTACTTC.

This clonotype was counted between two and nine times. This chain uses TRBV4-1 with TRBJ1-2; no clear D gene. CDR1 and CDR2 (germline): MGHRA, YSYEKL. CDR3 length: 15 amino acids. V shed 0 bases and J shed 4 bases, with 12 bases lying between them. The CDR3 DNA reads TGCGCCAGCAGCCAAGAGTCCAGACCATTCTATGGCTACACCTTC. This codes for CASSQESRPFYGYTF.

The chain employs TRBV27 and TRBJ1-1; 8 bases fit TRBD1. The CDR3 is 16 residues long. V lost 6 bases, J lost 6 bases, and 15 bases stayed unmatched. CDR1 and CDR2 from the germline V gene are MNHEY and SMNVEV (reference sequence). CDR3 sequence (DNA): TGTGCCAGCAGACCAGGGGGCGGAATGGGTACCCCTGAAGCTTTCTTT. This sequence encodes CASRPGGGMGTPEAFF.

The chain uses TRBV7-9 and TRBJ2-5; D uncertain. This CDR3 region has 13 residues. The V and J ends lost 3 bases and 1 base respectively, with 6 bases between them. Germline values: CDR1 SEHNR, CDR2 FQNEAQ (reference sequence). The CDR3 loop is CASSLNSQETQYF. In DNA form, the CDR3 reads TGTGCCAGCAGCTTGAACAGCCAAGAGACCCAGTACTTC.

The chain combines TRBV27 with TRBJ2-4, with D possibly being TRBD1 or TRBD2 (7 bases each). There are 13 residues in the CDR3. Germline V gene data show CDR1 as MNHEY and CDR2 as SMNVEV (reference sequence). V was shortened by 6 bases and J by 6 bases, with 12 bases between the two germline ends. The CDR3 loop reads CASRTGRGNIQYF. CDR3 bases: TGTGCCAGCAGGACAGGGAGGGGAAACATTCAGTACTTC.

This clonotype was seen once. The genes are TRBV25-1 and TRBJ2-7, with 10 positions matching TRBD2. Germline V gene lookup returns CDR1 MGHDK and CDR2 SYGVNS. J was trimmed by 6 bases and V by 6 bases; bases with no gene match: 8. This CDR3 is 14 amino acids long. CDR3 in DNA: TGTGCCAGCAGGGGCGCTAGCGGGAGTGCCGAGCAGTACTTC. This sequence encodes CASRGASGSAEQYF.

The chain links TRBV6-6 to TRBJ1-6; D call uncertain. V was cut by 6 bases and J by 4 bases, with 7 bases left in between. CDR3 length: 13 residues. Germline CDR1 is MNHNY and CDR2 is SVGAGI (reference sequence). The CDR3 sequence: CASSPDYNSPLHF. The CDR3 coding sequence is TGTGCCAGCAGCCCCGATTATAATTCACCCCTCCACTTT.

This clonotype was recorded a few times. V usage is TRBV7-9 and J usage is TRBJ2-7; no clear D. This CDR3 has 18 residues. Germline-derived CDR1 and CDR2 are SEHNR and FQNEAQ (reference sequence). The V gene lost 4 bases and the J gene lost 3 bases, with 25 bases spanning the gap. CDR3: CASSSASTKTKLDYEQYF. The CDR3, as DNA: TGTGCCAGCAGCTCCGCTTCCACTAAGACAAAGCTAGACTACGAGCAGTACTTC.

This clonotype was counted a few times. The rearrangement joins TRBV20-1 to TRBJ2-7; D might be TRBD1 (6 bases). The germline V gene encodes CDR1 DFQATT and CDR2 SNEGSKA (reference sequence). The CDR3 extends over 12 amino acids. Trimming stripped 5 bases from V and 10 bases from J, with 18 bases between. For the CDR3, the DNA is TGCAGTGCTGAACCACTTCAGGGGTCCCAGTACTTC. Translating it yields CSAEPLQGSQYF.

In this sample, this clonotype turned up once. The chain recombines TRBV6-1 with TRBJ1-6; no reliable D call. Trimming stripped 7 bases from V and 4 bases from J, with 8 bases between. This CDR3 region has 13 residues. CDR1 MNHNS and CDR2 SASEGT come from the germline V gene. The CDR3, as DNA: TGTGCCAGCAAGACTGATTATAATTCACCCCTCCACTTT. Protein: CASKTDYNSPLHF.

This clonotype has only one observation. This chain uses TRBV6-5 with TRBJ2-1; D uncertain. The length of the CDR3 is 14 residues. Germline lookup yields CDR1 MNHEY and CDR2 SVGAGI. The V end was cut by 2 bases, the J end by 7 bases, with 12 bases between. This chain's CDR3 is CASSYGILWNEQFF. In DNA, the CDR3 is TGTGCCAGCAGTTACGGGATCCTGTGGAATGAGCAGTTCTTC.

The CDR3 sequence: CASSYGRGAGYTF. The CDR3, as DNA: TGTGCCAGCAGTTACGGCCGAGGAGCTGGCTACACCTTC. The rearrangement joins TRBV6-5 to TRBJ1-2; D unresolved. V gave up 2 bases and J gave up 7 bases, with 11 bases separating them. The CDR3 consists of 13 residues. Germline V gene lookup returns CDR1 MNHEY and CDR2 SVGAGI.

The chain uses TRBV14 and TRBJ1-2, with a weak D call TRBD1 (6 bases). Trimming shortened V by 4 bases and J by 6 bases, and 12 bases separated the two germline ends. This CDR3 contains 13 residues. Germline assignment: CDR1 SGHDN and CDR2 FVKESK. The CDR3, as DNA: TGTGCCAGCAGCCGTCGGACAGCCGATGGCTACACCTTC. Its translation: CASSRRTADGYTF.

CDR3 coding DNA: TGTGCTAGTGGTTCCTCACTCGGCCCTCCCGAGCAGTACTTC. It codes for CASGSSLGPPEQYF. The V gene is TRBV12-5, the J gene TRBJ2-5; D uncertain. The J call may be mistaken, given a closer DNA end match to TRBJ2-7. CDR1 and CDR2 from the germline V gene are LGHNT and FRNRAP. This CDR3 spans 14 amino acids.

The gene calls are TRBV10-3 and TRBJ2-1; possibly TRBD1 for D (6 bases). In germline, CDR1 is ENHRY, CDR2 SYGVKD. CDR3 length: 16 residues. Between the trimmed V and J ends, which lost 3 bases and 4 bases, there was a span of 16 bases. CDR3 region: CAISDRKGEKYNEQFF. For the CDR3, the DNA is TGTGCCATCAGTGACCGCAAGGGGGAGAAGTACAATGAGCAGTTCTTC.

This clonotype was recorded once. The chain has TRBV7-2 and TRBJ2-1; D tentatively fits TRBD1 or TRBD2 (6 bases each). This CDR3 region has 16 residues. Germline V gene sequence: CDR1 SGHTA, CDR2 FQGNSA. The V gene lost 2 bases and the J gene lost 7 bases, with 18 bases spanning the gap. CDR3 residues: CASSLRVAEGGNEQFF. CDR3 DNA sequence: TGTGCCAGCAGCTTACGGGTAGCGGAAGGGGGGAATGAGCAGTTCTTC.

The chain combines TRBV4-2 with TRBJ2-1, with 9 positions matching TRBD2. V lost 2 bases and J lost 8; bases outside the gene matches: 10. This CDR3 has 16 amino acids. The germline CDR1 and CDR2 sequences are LGHNA and YNFKEQ. The CDR3 region is CASSQLGGGAVDEQFF. In DNA form, the CDR3 reads TGTGCCAGCAGCCAACTAGGCGGGGGGGCCGTCGATGAGCAGTTCTTC.

The chain joins TRBV6-2 or TRBV6-3 to TRBJ2-2; 9 bases align to TRBD2. CDR3 size: 17 residues. J lost 6 bases, V lost 6 bases, and 14 bases had no gene match. Germline loops: CDR1 MNHEY, CDR2 SVGEGT. CDR3 loop: CASSTHLGLAGAGELFF. The CDR3 DNA follows: TGTGCCAGCAGCACCCACCTGGGACTAGCAGGTGCCGGGGAGCTGTTTTTT.

This clonotype was recorded a few times. J is TRBJ2-5 and V is TRBV20-1; D gene uncertain. Germline V gene data show CDR1 as DFQATT and CDR2 as SNEGSKA (reference sequence). Trimming took off 2 bases at V and 0 bases at J, with 16 bases between the two ends. The CDR3 consists of 16 residues. CDR3 nucleotides: TGCAGTGCTAGACCGACCTCCTACTACGACCAAGAGACCCAGTACTTC. This encodes CSARPTSYYDQETQYF.

This clonotype was seen a handful of times. This chain links TRBV29-1 with TRBJ2-1, with 7 bases identical to TRBD2. J was trimmed by 13 bases and V by 0 bases; bases with no gene match: 9. The CDR3 spans 13 residues. Germline V gene data show CDR1 as SQVTM and CDR2 as ANQGSEA. This CDR3 is CSVEDLSGYSQFF. The CDR3 nucleotides are TGCAGCGTTGAAGACCTTAGCGGGTATAGTCAGTTCTTC.

The chain couples TRBV27 to TRBJ1-2; 9 bases fit TRBD1. The germline V gene encodes CDR1 MNHEY and CDR2 SMNVEV (reference sequence). The CDR3 sequence is 14 residues long. V trimming: 6 bases; J trimming: 6 bases; junction bases outside the gene matches: 8. DNA for the CDR3: TGTGCCAGCAGGCCGGGACAGGGTTTTCATGGCTACACCTTC. It codes for CASRPGQGFHGYTF.

This clonotype was detected a few times. V gene TRBV7-6 combines with J gene TRBJ2-6; no firm D call. V was shortened by 5 bases and J by 2 bases, with 16 bases between the two germline ends. Germline V gene lookup returns CDR1 SGHVS and CDR2 FNYEAQ. The CDR3 has 17 residues. Here the CDR3 reads CASSPFALDTGANVLTF. DNA for the CDR3: TGTGCCAGCAGCCCATTTGCTCTCGACACTGGGGCCAACGTCCTGACTTTC.